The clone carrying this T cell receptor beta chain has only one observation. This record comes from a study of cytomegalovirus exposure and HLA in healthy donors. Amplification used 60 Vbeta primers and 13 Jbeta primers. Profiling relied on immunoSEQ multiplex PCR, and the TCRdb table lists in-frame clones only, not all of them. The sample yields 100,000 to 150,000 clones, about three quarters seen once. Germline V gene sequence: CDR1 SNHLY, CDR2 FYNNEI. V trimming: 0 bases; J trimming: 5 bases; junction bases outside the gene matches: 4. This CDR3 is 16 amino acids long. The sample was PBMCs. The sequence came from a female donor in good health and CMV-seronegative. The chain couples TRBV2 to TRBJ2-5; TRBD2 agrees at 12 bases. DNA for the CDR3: TGTGCCAGCAGTGAAGCAGGGCTAGCGGGGGGGGAGACCCAGTACTTC. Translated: CASSEAGLAGGETQYF.